This TCR beta chain was sequenced during a study of blood T cells in healthy people across ages. Study outcomes and limitations: Strongly correlated with naive T cell percentage was TCR beta diversity.

Next came a second PCR, run for roughly 6 to 11 cycles, which used a sample-barcoded 5' primer along with a J-beta primer mix. TCRdb used MiXCR to reprocess the 5' RACE reads, holding one entry per CDR3 protein. Seen here are about 400,000 distinct CDR3 sequences, about 52% observed once, and the top ten hold around 49%. Researchers isolated at least 6 million PBMCs per sample. The CDR3 has 14 amino acids. J was trimmed by 5 bases and V by 4 bases; bases with no gene match: 4. This clonotype was seen a handful of times. Its antigen is as yet unknown. The sample comprised blood. The receptor's source is a man in his 60s in good health. The chain recombines TRBV12-3 or TRBV12-4 with TRBJ1-1; 10 nucleotides line up with TRBD1. The CDR3 DNA reads TGTGCCAGCAGTTCCAGGACAGGGGGGACTGAAGCTTTCTTT. Protein sequence: CASSSRTGGTEAFF.